The clone carrying this TCR beta chain was seen only once. The antigen is undetermined. Libraries were prepared by immunoSEQ multiplex PCR; TCRdb keeps only in-frame clonotypes and omits some of them. Of around 30,000 clones listed, around nine tenths were seen once; the top ten hold approximately 2.4%. The data originate from a study of a mutant IDH1 vaccine in newly diagnosed glioma. Study-wide findings and caveats: The vaccine induced immune responses, and these occurred in more than 80% of patients.

Sample time point: week 23, last vaccination. One vaccine dose held 300 ug of mutant IDH1 20-mer peptide and came with topical imiquimod. Each donor presented with a new WHO grade 3 or 4 astrocytoma that tested IDH1-mutant and showed ATRX loss. The CDR3 contains 14 residues. V was cut by 1 base and J by 0 bases, with 6 bases left in between. Germline CDR1 reads LNHNV; CDR2 reads YYDKDF (reference sequence). The sequence was collected from a man in his forties with glioma. The rearrangement uses TRBV15 and TRBJ2-5, with TRBD2 as a possible D gene (5 bases). Sequencing was performed on PBMCs, taken from a glioma patient whose treatment included an IDH1 peptide vaccine. The CDR3 DNA reads as TGTGCCACCAGCAGAGGAGGGAACCAAGAGACCCAGTACTTC. Translating gives CATSRGGNQETQYF.